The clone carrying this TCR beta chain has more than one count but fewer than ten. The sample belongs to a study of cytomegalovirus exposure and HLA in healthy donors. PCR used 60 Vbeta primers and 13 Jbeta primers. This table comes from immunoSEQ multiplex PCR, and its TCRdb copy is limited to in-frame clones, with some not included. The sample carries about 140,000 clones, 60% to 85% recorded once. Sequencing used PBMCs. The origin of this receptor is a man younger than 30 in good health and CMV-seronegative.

CDR3 amino acids: CATSRVRDTGANVLTF. Written as DNA, the CDR3 is TGTGCCACCAGCAGAGTGAGGGATACTGGGGCCAACGTCCTGACTTTC. This chain links TRBV15 with TRBJ2-6; TRBD2 might be the D (5 bases). This CDR3 has 16 residues. Trimming took off 1 base at V and 2 bases at J, with 9 bases between the two ends. Per germline, CDR1 LNHNV and CDR2 YYDKDF (reference sequence).